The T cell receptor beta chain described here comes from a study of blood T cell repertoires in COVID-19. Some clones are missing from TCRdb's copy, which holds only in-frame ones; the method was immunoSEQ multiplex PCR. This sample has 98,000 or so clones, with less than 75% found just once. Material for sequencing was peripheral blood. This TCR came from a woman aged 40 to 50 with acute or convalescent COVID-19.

CDR3 nucleotides: TGTGCCAGCAGCCAGGCAGCGAATCAGCCCCAGCATTTT. Its protein product is CASSQAANQPQHF. The rearrangement links TRBV3-1 (or the pseudogene TRBV3-2) to TRBJ1-5; D gene unclear. From germline, CDR1 is LGHDT and CDR2 YNNKEL (reference sequence). The CDR3 sequence is 13 residues long. The germline V and J ends were trimmed by 3 bases and 4 bases, with 7 bases remaining between them.